This TCR beta chain was retrieved from a study of cytomegalovirus exposure and HLA in healthy donors. Overall study results and limits: There were reportedly fewer N-insertions in an Asian-associated ancestry cluster than the approximately 700-donor mean, in a later analysis. Whilst most TCR sequences proved rare, a subset of public TCRs occurred across many donors. Follow-up analysis later connected one missense variant in DCLRE1C with trimming of TCR beta V- and J-genes. In vitro confirmation showed three CMV-associated chains to be CMV antigen specific.

With respect to this clone: Antigen specificity is unknown.

The junction had 3 bases not matched to a gene; V was cut back by 6 bases and J by 1 base. The CDR3 has 13 amino acids. The germline CDR1 and CDR2 sequences are SEHNR and FQNEAQ (reference sequence). 60 Vbeta and 13 Jbeta primers were used in PCR. Sequenced by immunoSEQ multiplex PCR; TCRdb stores in-frame clones only, minus some. The table has 200,000 to 250,000 clones, around 80% seen once. Sequencing input: PBMCs. The TCR comes from a woman aged 40 to 55 in good health and CMV-seronegative. V gene TRBV7-9 combines with J gene TRBJ2-7; 7 bases map to TRBD1. The chain's CDR3 is CASRWDSSYEQYF. DNA for the CDR3: TGTGCCAGCAGGTGGGACAGTTCCTACGAGCAGTACTTC.